This section outlines one T cell receptor beta chain sequence together with its context. This specimen belongs to a study of shared clonotypes between healthy human individuals. As defined, naive CD8 cells were CD45RO-negative and positively selected for CCR7, with terminally differentiated effector memory CD45RA+ cells excluded. V was trimmed by 5 bases and J by 1 base, leaving 14 bases between them. From germline, CDR1 is MDHEN and CDR2 SYDVKM. This CDR3 has 15 residues. TCRdb's table, derived via immunoSEQ multiplex PCR, lists solely in-frame clones and lacks some. The data show about 700,000 clones, with 92% seen just once and 20% to 25% held by the top ten.

The sample consisted of naive CD8+ T cells sorted from blood. This chain joins TRBV28 and TRBJ1-1; D remains ambiguous. This sequence originates from a young man in good health. This CDR3 is CASSLSRDGNTEAFF. The CDR3 nucleotides read TGTGCCAGCAGTCTCTCGAGGGATGGGAACACTGAAGCTTTCTTT.